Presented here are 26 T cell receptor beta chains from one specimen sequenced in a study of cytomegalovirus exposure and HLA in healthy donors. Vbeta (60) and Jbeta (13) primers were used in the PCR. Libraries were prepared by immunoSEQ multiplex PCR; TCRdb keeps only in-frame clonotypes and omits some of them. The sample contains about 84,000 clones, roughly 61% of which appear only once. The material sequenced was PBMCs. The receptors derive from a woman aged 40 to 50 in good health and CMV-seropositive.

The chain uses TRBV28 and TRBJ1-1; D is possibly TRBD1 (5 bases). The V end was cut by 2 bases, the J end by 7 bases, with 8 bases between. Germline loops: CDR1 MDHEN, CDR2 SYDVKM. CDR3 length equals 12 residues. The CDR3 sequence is CASSLVGLEAFF. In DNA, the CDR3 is TGTGCCAGCAGTTTAGTGGGACTTGAAGCTTTCTTT.

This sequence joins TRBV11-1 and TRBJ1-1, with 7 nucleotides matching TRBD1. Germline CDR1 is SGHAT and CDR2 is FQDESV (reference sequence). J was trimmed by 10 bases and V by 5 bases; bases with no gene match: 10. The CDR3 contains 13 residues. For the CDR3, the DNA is TGTGCCAGCAGCCTGGGACAGCGCGGACGAGCTTTCTTT. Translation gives CASSLGQRGRAFF.

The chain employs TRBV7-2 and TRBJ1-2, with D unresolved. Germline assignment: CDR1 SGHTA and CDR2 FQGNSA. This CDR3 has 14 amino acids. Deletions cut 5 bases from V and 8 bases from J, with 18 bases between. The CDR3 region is CASSTPGQAAGYTF. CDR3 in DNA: TGTGCCAGCAGCACGCCCGGGCAAGCGGCCGGCTACACCTTC.

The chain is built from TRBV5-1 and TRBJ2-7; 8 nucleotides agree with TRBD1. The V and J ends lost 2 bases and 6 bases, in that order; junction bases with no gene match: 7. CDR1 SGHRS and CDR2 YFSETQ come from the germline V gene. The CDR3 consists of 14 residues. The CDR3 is CASSFGTGSGEQYF. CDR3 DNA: TGCGCCAGCAGCTTTGGGACAGGCTCGGGCGAGCAGTACTTC.

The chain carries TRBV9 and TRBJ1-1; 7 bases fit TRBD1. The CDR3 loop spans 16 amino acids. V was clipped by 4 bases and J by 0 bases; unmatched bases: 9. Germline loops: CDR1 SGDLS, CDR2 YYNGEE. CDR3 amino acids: CASSSGGTVMNTEAFF. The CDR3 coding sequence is TGTGCCAGCAGCTCAGGGGGGACAGTCATGAACACTGAAGCTTTCTTT.

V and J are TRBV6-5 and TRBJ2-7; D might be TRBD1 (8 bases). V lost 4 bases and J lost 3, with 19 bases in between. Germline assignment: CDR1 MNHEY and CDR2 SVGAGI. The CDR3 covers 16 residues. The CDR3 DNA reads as TGTGCCAGCAGTTCTCGGACAGGGAGGGGGCTCTACGAGCAGTACTTC. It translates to CASSSRTGRGLYEQYF.

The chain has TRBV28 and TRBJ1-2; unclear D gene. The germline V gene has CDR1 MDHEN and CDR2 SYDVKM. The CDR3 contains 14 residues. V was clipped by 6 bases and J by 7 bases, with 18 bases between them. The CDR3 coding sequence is TGTGCCAGCAGGGATAGCGGCTGGGATTCTGGCTACACCTTC. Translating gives CASRDSGWDSGYTF.

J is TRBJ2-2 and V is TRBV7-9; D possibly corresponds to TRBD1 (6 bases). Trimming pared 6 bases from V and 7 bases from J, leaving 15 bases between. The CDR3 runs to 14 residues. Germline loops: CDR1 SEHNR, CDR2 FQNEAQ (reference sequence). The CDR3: CASSKTGMVGELFF. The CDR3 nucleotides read TGTGCCAGCAGTAAAACAGGGATGGTCGGGGAGCTGTTTTTT.

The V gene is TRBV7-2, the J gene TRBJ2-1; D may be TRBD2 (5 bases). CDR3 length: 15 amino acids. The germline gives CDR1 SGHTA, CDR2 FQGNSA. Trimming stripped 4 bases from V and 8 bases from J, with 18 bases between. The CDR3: CASSSTLSGRDEQFF. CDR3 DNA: TGTGCCAGCAGCTCGACTCTATCGGGAAGAGATGAGCAGTTCTTC.

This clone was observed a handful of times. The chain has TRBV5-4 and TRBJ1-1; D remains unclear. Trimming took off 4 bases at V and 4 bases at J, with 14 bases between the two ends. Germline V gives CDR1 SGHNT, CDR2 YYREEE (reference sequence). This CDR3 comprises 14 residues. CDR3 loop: CASSRTLTITEAFF. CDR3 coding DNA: TGTGCCAGCAGCCGCACATTAACAATCACTGAAGCTTTCTTT.

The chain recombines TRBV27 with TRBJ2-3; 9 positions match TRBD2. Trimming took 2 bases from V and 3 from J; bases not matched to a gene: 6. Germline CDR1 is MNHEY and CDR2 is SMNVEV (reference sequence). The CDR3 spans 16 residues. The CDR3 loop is CASSLEPLAGTDTQYF. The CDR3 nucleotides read TGTGCCAGCAGTTTAGAACCCCTAGCGGGAACAGATACGCAGTATTTT.

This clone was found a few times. CDR3 loop: CASSLVGQTNTGELFF. CDR3 in DNA: TGTGCCAGCAGCTTGGTAGGACAGACGAACACCGGGGAGCTGTTTTTT. The chain joins TRBV5-6 to TRBJ2-2, with D perhaps TRBD1 (6 bases). Germline values: CDR1 SGHDT, CDR2 YYEEEE. Trimming removed 0 bases at V and 0 bases at J, with 9 bases between. The CDR3 has 16 amino acids.

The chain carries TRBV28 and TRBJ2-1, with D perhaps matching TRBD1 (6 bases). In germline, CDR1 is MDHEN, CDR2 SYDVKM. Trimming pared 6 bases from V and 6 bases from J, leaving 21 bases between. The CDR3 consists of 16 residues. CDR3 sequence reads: CASSILGANTINEQFF. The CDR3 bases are TGTGCCAGCAGCATTTTGGGGGCTAATACTATCAATGAGCAGTTCTTC.

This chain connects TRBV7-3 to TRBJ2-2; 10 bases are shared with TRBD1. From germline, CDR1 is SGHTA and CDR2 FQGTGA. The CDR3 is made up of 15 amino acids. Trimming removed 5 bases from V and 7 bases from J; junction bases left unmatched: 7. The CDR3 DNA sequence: TGTGCCAGCAGCCCACGACAGGGGGCGGGCGGGGAGCTGTTTTTT. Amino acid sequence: CASSPRQGAGGELFF.

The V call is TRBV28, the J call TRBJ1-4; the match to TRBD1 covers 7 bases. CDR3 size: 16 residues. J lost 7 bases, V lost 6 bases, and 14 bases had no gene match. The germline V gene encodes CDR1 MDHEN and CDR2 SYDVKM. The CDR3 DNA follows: TGTGCCAGCAGCAGCCCCGGGGTAGGGGGCGGTGAAAAACTGTTTTTT. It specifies CASSSPGVGGGEKLFF. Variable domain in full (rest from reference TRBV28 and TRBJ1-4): DVKVTQSSRYLVKRTGEKVFLECVQDMDHENMFWYRQDPGLGLRLIYFSYDVKMKEKGDIPEGYSVSREKKERFSLILESASTNQTSMYLCASSSPGVGGGEKLFFGSGTQLSVL.

The chain's CDR3 is CASSLVGLPSSYEQYF. In DNA, the CDR3 is TGTGCCAGCAGCTTAGTGGGACTACCCAGCTCCTACGAGCAGTACTTC. The rearrangement links TRBV7-8 to TRBJ2-7; 7 nucleotides line up with TRBD2. This CDR3 has 16 residues. Per germline, CDR1 SGHVS and CDR2 FQNEAQ. V shed 1 base and J 0 bases; nucleotides not matched to a gene: 6.

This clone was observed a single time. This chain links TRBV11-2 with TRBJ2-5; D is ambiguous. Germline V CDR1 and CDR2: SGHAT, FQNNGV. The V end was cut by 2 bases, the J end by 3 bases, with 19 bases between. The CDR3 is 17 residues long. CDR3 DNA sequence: TGTGCCAGCAGCTTATCATCGAATTGGCAGGTTGAAGAGACCCAGTACTTC. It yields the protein CASSLSSNWQVEETQYF.

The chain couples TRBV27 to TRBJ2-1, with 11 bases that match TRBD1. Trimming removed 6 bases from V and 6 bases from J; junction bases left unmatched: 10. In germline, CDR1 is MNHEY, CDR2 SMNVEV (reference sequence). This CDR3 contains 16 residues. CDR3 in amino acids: CASRLYGQGASNEQFF. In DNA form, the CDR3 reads TGTGCCAGCAGACTCTACGGACAGGGGGCAAGCAATGAGCAGTTCTTC.

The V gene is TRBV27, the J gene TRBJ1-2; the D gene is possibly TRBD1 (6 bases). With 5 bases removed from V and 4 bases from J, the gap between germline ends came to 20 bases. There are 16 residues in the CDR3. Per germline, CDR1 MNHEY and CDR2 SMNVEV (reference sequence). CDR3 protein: CASSSGTMLTSYGYTF. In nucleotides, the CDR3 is TGTGCCAGCAGTAGCGGGACAATGCTGACCTCCTATGGCTACACCTTC.

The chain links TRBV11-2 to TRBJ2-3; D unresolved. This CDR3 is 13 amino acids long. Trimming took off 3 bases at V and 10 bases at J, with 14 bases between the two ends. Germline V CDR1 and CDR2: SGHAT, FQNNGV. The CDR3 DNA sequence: TGTGCCAGCAGCTTGCGGCCAATTCTTCCGCAGTATTTT. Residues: CASSLRPILPQYF.

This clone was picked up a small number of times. The CDR3 DNA reads TGTGCCAGTAGTTTAACAGGGTCCTCGTGGGAAAAACTGTTTTTT. It codes for CASSLTGSSWEKLFF. The chain uses TRBV19 and TRBJ1-4, with D perhaps matching TRBD1 (6 bases). This CDR3 spans 15 amino acids. Trimming stripped 5 bases from V and 8 bases from J, with 18 bases between. CDR1 LNHDA and CDR2 SQIVND come from the germline V gene (reference sequence).

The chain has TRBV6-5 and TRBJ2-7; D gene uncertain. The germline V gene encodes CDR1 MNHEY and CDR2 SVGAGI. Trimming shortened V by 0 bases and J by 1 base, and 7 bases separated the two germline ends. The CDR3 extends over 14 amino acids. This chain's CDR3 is CASSYSRSSYEQYF. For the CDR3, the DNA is TGTGCCAGCAGTTACTCCAGATCTTCCTACGAGCAGTACTTC.

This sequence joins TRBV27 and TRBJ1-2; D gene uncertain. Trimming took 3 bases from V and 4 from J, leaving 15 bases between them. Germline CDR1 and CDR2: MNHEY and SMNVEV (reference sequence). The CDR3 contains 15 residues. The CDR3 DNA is TGTGCCAGCAGTTTTAGTCCGGGTAGCTTCTATGGCTACACCTTC. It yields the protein CASSFSPGSFYGYTF.

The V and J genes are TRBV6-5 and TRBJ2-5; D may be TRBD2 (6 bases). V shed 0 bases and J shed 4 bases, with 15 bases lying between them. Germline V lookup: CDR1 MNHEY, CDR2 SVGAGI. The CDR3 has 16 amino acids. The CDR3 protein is CASSYSNLVRGETQYF. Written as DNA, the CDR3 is TGTGCCAGCAGTTACTCGAACTTGGTGCGGGGAGAGACCCAGTACTTC.

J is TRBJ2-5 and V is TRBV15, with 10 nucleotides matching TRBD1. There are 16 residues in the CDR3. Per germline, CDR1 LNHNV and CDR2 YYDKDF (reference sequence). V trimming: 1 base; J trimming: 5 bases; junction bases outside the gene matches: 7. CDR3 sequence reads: CATSRAGQGSQETQYF. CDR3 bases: TGTGCCACCAGCAGAGCGGGACAGGGGAGTCAGGAGACCCAGTACTTC.

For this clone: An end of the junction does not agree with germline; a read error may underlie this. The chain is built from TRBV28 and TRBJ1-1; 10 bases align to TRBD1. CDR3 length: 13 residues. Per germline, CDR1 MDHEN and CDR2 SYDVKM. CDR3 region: CASRDRGKTGAFF. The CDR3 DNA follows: TGTGCCAGCAGGGACAGGGGGAAAACTGGAGCTTTCTTT.